These 3 T cell receptor beta chains came from one sample sequenced in a study of T cells in Graves' hyperthyroidism and ophthalmopathy. The TCR beta CDR3 regions underwent amplification using RNA transcripts as the source. A set of HTBI primers served as the primers for a first-round RT-PCR of the TCR CDR3. TCRdb recomputed calls from the multiplex PCR reads with MiXCR, one row per CDR3 protein. The sample contains 690,000 or so distinct CDR3 sequences, around 19% of which appear only once. Sequencing used blood. The receptors derive from a woman in her fifties or sixties with Graves' hyperthyroidism that later progressed to Graves' ophthalmopathy.

The chain links TRBV11-2 to TRBJ2-2; 7 bases are shared with TRBD1. V trimming: 2 bases; J trimming: 4 bases; junction bases outside the gene matches: 7. CDR1 SGHAT and CDR2 FQNNGV come from the germline V gene. The CDR3 is 16 residues long. Here the CDR3 DNA reads TGTGCCAGCAGCTTACTAGGGGGCGCTGGCACCGGGGAGCTGTTTTTT. Protein sequence: CASSLLGGAGTGELFF.

This sequence joins TRBV10-3 and TRBJ1-6; D unclear. The CDR3 contains 15 residues. V lost 5 bases to trimming and J lost 8 bases, with 16 bases between them. Germline V gene sequence: CDR1 ENHRY, CDR2 SYGVKD. CDR3 sequence: CAISPQTRQDSPLHF. In DNA, the CDR3 is TGTGCCATCAGTCCCCAGACCCGGCAGGATTCACCCCTCCACTTT.

V and J are TRBV5-1 and TRBJ2-1, with 11 bases identical to TRBD2. Per germline, CDR1 SGHRS and CDR2 YFSETQ. This CDR3 is 14 amino acids long. V dropped 3 bases and J dropped 5; count of bases not matched to a gene: 1. CDR3 sequence reads: CASSSGLADNEQFF. The CDR3 DNA reads as TGCGCCAGCAGCTCGGGACTAGCGGACAATGAGCAGTTCTTC. Variable domain in full (rest from reference TRBV5-1 and TRBJ2-1): KAGVTQTPRYLIKTRGQQVTLSCSPISGHRSVSWYQQTPGQGLQFLFEYFSETQRNKGNFPGRFSGRQFSNSRSEMNVSTLELGDSALYLCASSSGLADNEQFFGPGTRLTVL.